This T cell receptor beta chain appears in the sequencing data of a study of cytomegalovirus exposure and HLA in healthy donors. V was pared by 0 bases and J by 0 bases, with 8 bases between. CDR3 length: 15 residues. The germline gives CDR1 MNHEY, CDR2 SVGAGI. PCR amplification relied on 60 Vbeta primers (plus 13 Jbeta primers). The repertoire was sequenced with immunoSEQ multiplex PCR; TCRdb's copy has only in-frame clones and lacks some. The table lists some 120,000 clones, 60% to 70% of them singletons, with 9.5% in the top ten. A word on this clone: As yet, its antigen is unknown.

Broader study findings: With later analysis, a missense DCLRE1C variant became linked to TCR beta V- and J-gene trimming.

The sequencing input was PBMCs. This receptor was obtained from a woman in her 40s in good health and CMV-seropositive. The chain has TRBV6-5 and TRBJ1-1; D is ambiguous. Here the CDR3 reads CASSYSQLMNTEAFF. The CDR3 DNA reads as TGTGCCAGCAGTTACTCACAGCTAATGAACACTGAAGCTTTCTTT.